The T cell receptor (beta chain) described here comes from a study of OX40 agonist ivuxolimab in advanced cancers. Study-level information: The treatment was a fully human IgG2 OX40 agonist, ivuxolimab. Study-level points and caveats: Averaged across samples, CD8+ T cells carried more expanded clones than CD4+ did.

The CDR3 consists of 16 residues. CDR1 and CDR2 (germline): MNHEY, SVGAGI. V lost 0 bases and J 1 base, leaving 13 bases between the germline ends. Sequencing used immunoSEQ multiplex PCR; TCRdb keeps in-frame clones, though not all of them. The profile covers about 82,000 clones, with 80% to 95% appearing a single time and over 0.55% taken by the ten largest. As to this clone: Its antigen is currently unknown.

This material consisted of CD4+ or CD8+ T cells sorted from blood, taken in a trial of the OX40 agonist ivuxolimab. This chain links TRBV6-5 with TRBJ2-7; D unclear. This receptor was obtained from an adult with an advanced solid tumor such as melanoma, head and neck, liver or kidney cancer. The CDR3 coding sequence is TGTGCCAGCAGTTACTCGATTCCTTGGAATTCCTACGAGCAGTACTTC. It translates to CASSYSIPWNSYEQYF.